This record looks at one TCR beta chain sequence and its context. It was with 60 Vbeta and 13 Jbeta primers that the PCR ran. This table comes from immunoSEQ multiplex PCR, and its TCRdb copy is limited to in-frame clones, with some not included. The table lists about 43,000 clones, over 55% of them singletons, with 9.5% to 15% in the top ten. Germline CDR1 reads SQVTM; CDR2 reads ANQGSEA. V was pared by 6 bases and J by 3 bases, with 13 bases of the junction left unmatched. The CDR3 runs 15 residues. The data derive from a study of cytomegalovirus exposure and HLA in healthy donors. The TCR originated in a man aged 55 to 69 in good health and CMV-seropositive. The sample comprised PBMCs. The gene calls are TRBV29-1 and TRBJ1-1, with 7 bases that match TRBD1. CDR3 sequence (DNA): TGCAGCGTCAGAAGACTGACAGGGACCGACACTGAAGCTTTCTTT. It codes for CSVRRLTGTDTEAFF. The whole variable domain, remainder taken from reference TRBV29-1 and TRBJ1-1, is SAVISQKPSRDICQRGTSLTIQCQVDSQVTMMFWYRQQPGQSLTLIATANQGSEATYESGFVIDKFPISRPNLTFSTLTVSNMSPEDSSIYLCSVRRLTGTDTEAFFGQGTRLTVV.